One sample yielded the 5 T cell receptor beta chains listed below, sequenced in a study of beta chain features in type 1 diabetes. Study-wide points: All four CD4+ subsets of Type 1 diabetes patients contained TCRB CDR3s that were moderately but significantly shorter.

No antigen has been identified for these receptors. Investigators reverse transcribed all isolated RNA, so they sequenced expressed TCRB transcripts. Data came from immunoSEQ multiplex PCR; TCRdb stores just in-frame clones and leaves some out. Among some 660,000 clones listed, roughly 13% were seen once. Sequencing was performed on naive CD4+ T cells from blood. Receptor source: a man in his late teens or twenties with type 1 diabetes.

The chain is built from TRBV30 and TRBJ2-1; 8 bases line up with TRBD1. The CDR3 contains 14 residues. Germline CDR1 GTSNPN, CDR2 SVGIG (reference sequence). V gave up 5 bases and J gave up 5 bases; unmatched junction bases: 8. The CDR3 sequence: CAWGTGNPDNEQFF. In DNA, the CDR3 is TGTGCCTGGGGGACAGGTAACCCGGACAATGAGCAGTTCTTC.

This clone was picked up a small number of times. The rearrangement uses TRBV7-2 and TRBJ2-7; 8 nucleotides line up with TRBD2. CDR3 length equals 16 residues. CDR1 SGHTA and CDR2 FQGNSA come from the germline V gene. The junction had 8 bases not matched to a gene; V was cut back by 2 bases and J by 2 bases. In DNA form, the CDR3 reads TGTGCCAGCAGCTTAAGCGGGGGAGTAGTCCCCTACGAGCAGTACTTC. It specifies CASSLSGGVVPYEQYF.

This clone was detected a few times. The rearrangement joins TRBV28 to TRBJ2-4; D possibly uses TRBD1 or TRBD2 (5 bases each). Trimming took off 4 bases at V and 9 bases at J, with 25 bases between the two ends. CDR1 and CDR2 (germline): MDHEN, SYDVKM. The CDR3 spans 17 residues. CDR3 residues: CASSSSHAGTPWGIQYF. In DNA form, the CDR3 reads TGTGCCAGCAGTTCGAGCCACGCCGGGACCCCGTGGGGCATTCAGTACTTC.

This clone was seen a handful of times. V gene TRBV28 combines with J gene TRBJ2-1; D gene ambiguous. Germline V gene lookup returns CDR1 MDHEN and CDR2 SYDVKM. V was trimmed by 5 bases and J by 5 bases, leaving 10 bases between them. The CDR3 extends over 13 amino acids. This CDR3 reads CASSNGQNNEQFF. CDR3 DNA: TGTGCCAGCAGTAATGGGCAGAACAATGAGCAGTTCTTC.

V and J are TRBV9 and TRBJ1-2; D is unclear. The V end lost 0 bases, the J end lost 4 bases, and 10 bases lay between the germline ends. This CDR3 region has 14 residues. The germline gives CDR1 SGDLS, CDR2 YYNGEE. CDR3 in DNA: TGTGCCAGCAGCGTAGGAGGGCTGTTCTATGGCTACACCTTC. Translating it yields CASSVGGLFYGYTF.